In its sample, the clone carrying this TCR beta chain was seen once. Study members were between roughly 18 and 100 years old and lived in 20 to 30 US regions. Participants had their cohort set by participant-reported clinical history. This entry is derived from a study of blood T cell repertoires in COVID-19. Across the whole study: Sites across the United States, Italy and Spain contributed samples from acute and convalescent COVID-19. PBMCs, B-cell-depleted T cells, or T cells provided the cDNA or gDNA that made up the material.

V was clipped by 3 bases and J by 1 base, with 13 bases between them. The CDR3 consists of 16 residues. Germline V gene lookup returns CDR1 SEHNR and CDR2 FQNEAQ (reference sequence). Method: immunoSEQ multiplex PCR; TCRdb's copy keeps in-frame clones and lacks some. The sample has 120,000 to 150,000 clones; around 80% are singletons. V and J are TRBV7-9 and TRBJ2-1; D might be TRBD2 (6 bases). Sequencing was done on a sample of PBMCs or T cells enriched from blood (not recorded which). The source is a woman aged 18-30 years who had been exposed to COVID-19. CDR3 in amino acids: CASSFFGTGSYNEQFF. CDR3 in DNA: TGTGCCAGCAGCTTCTTCGGGACTGGGTCCTACAATGAGCAGTTCTTC.